A selection of T cell receptor beta chains follows, all from one sample in a study of monozygotic twins with inflammatory bowel disease. TCRdb processed the 5' RACE reads again and assigns one entry to each CDR3 protein, with no DNA. The table lists approximately 390,000 distinct CDR3 sequences. Sequenced sample: blood. The receptors come from a human donor with ulcerative colitis or Crohn's disease, or a healthy co-twin of an affected twin (not recorded which). CDR3s include the opening cysteine and the closing phenylalanine or tryptophan. Each record gives: J gene, V gene, CDR3 protein.

J gene: TRBJ1-1
V gene: TRBV11-2
CDR3 protein: CASSSTGDTEAFF

J gene: TRBJ1-1
V gene: TRBV7-2
CDR3 protein: CASSINRDSTEAFF

J gene: TRBJ2-7
V gene: TRBV7-7
CDR3 protein: CASSPLDSLYEQYF

J gene: TRBJ2-5
V gene: TRBV30
CDR3 protein: CAWRGAGTQYF

J gene: TRBJ1-1
V gene: TRBV19
CDR3 protein: CATVSPGAPRTEAFF

J gene: TRBJ1-5
V gene: TRBV6-5
CDR3 protein: CASSLGRFSNQPQHF

J gene: TRBJ1-2
V gene: TRBV19
CDR3 protein: CASSKQTIGDYTF

J gene: TRBJ2-7
V gene: TRBV5-1
CDR3 protein: CASSLVRNEQYF

J gene: TRBJ2-5
V gene: TRBV11-2
CDR3 protein: CASSLDAGSQETQYF

J gene: TRBJ1-2
V gene: TRBV2
CDR3 protein: CASSEGLWGLTYGYTF

J gene: TRBJ2-7
V gene: TRBV2
CDR3 protein: CASRDWSGEQYF

J gene: TRBJ1-4
V gene: TRBV19
CDR3 protein: CASSIETGLNEKLFF

J gene: TRBJ2-5
V gene: TRBV4-2
CDR3 protein: CASSLSGGGETQYF

J gene: TRBJ2-7
V gene: TRBV3-1
CDR3 protein: CASSRTLGYEQYF

J gene: TRBJ2-7
V gene: TRBV6-2/TRBV6-3
CDR3 protein: CAIGDSYEHYF

J gene: TRBJ2-1
V gene: TRBV20-1
CDR3 protein: CSARRGGYNEQFF